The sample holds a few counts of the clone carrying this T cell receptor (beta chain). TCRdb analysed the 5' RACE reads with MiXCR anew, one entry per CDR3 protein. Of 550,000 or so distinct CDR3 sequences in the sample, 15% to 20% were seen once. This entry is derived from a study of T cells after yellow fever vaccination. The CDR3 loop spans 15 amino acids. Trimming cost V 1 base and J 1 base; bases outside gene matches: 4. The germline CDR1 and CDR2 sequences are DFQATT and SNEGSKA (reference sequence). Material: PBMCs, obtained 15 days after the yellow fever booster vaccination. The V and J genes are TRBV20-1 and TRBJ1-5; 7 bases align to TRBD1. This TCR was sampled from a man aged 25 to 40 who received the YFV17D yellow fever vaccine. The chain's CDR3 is CSARGSGQSNQPQHF. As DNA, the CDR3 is TGCAGTGCTAGAGGATCGGGACAGAGCAATCAGCCCCAGCATTTT.